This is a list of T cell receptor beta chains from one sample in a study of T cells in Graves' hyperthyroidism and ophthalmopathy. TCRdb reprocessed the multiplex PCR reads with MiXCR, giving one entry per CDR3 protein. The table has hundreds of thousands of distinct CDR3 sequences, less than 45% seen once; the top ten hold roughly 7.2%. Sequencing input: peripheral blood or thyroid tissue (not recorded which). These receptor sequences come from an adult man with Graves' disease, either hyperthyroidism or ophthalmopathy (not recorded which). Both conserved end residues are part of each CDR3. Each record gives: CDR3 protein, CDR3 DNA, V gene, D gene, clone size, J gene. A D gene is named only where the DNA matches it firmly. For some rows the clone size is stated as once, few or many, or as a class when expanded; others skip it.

CDR3aa: CASSESTSPAGDGSNSPLHF; CDR3nt: TGTGCCAGCAGTGAATCCACCTCCCCTGCAGGTGATGGATCTAATTCACCCCTCCACTTT; v_gene: TRBV2; d_gene: NA; abundance: many; j_gene: TRBJ1-6
CDR3aa: CASSVAPGAGETQYF; CDR3nt: TGTGCCAGCAGCGTAGCCCCAGGGGCCGGAGAGACCCAGTACTTC; v_gene: TRBV9; d_gene: NA; abundance: NA; j_gene: TRBJ2-5
CDR3aa: CASSLLPEANYGYTF; CDR3nt: TGCGCCAGCAGCTTGCTGCCGGAAGCTAACTATGGCTACACCTTC; v_gene: TRBV5-1; d_gene: NA; abundance: few; j_gene: TRBJ1-2
CDR3aa: CASSPRGDRVINYGYTF; CDR3nt: TGTGCCAGCAGCCCCCGGGGGGACAGGGTGATTAACTATGGCTACACCTTC; v_gene: TRBV7-9; d_gene: TRBD1; abundance: few; j_gene: TRBJ1-2
CDR3aa: CSASRGANTEAFF; CDR3nt: TGCAGTGCTTCCAGGGGGGCGAACACTGAAGCTTTCTTT; v_gene: TRBV20-1; d_gene: TRBD1; abundance: many; j_gene: TRBJ1-1
CDR3aa: CATSDSKAGTRSPQHF; CDR3nt: TGTGCCACCAGTGATTCCAAAGCCGGGACAAGGTCGCCCCAGCATTTT; v_gene: TRBV24-1; d_gene: NA; abundance: few; j_gene: TRBJ1-5
CDR3aa: CSTDREGRSYEQHF; CDR3nt: TGCAGCACCGACCGGGAAGGCAGAAGCTACGAGCAGCACTTC; v_gene: TRBV29-1; d_gene: NA; abundance: once; j_gene: TRBJ2-7
CDR3aa: CASSEVLAGGLFF; CDR3nt: TGTGCCAGCAGTGAAGTGCTAGCGGGAGGGCTGTTTTTT; v_gene: TRBV6-1; d_gene: TRBD2; abundance: NA; j_gene: TRBJ2-2
CDR3aa: CAWSVGWLAFF; CDR3nt: TGTGCCTGGAGTGTAGGGTGGCTGGCTTTCTTT; v_gene: TRBV7-2; d_gene: NA; abundance: NA; j_gene: TRBJ1-1
CDR3aa: CATSEGTGGYTF; CDR3nt: TGTGCCACCAGCGAGGGAACAGGGGGCTACACCTTC; v_gene: TRBV24-1; d_gene: NA; abundance: NA; j_gene: TRBJ1-2
CDR3aa: CASSFLLGAGNTIYF; CDR3nt: TGTGCCAGCAGCTTTTTGCTGGGGGCCGGAAACACCATATATTTT; v_gene: TRBV7-8; d_gene: NA; abundance: NA; j_gene: TRBJ1-3
CDR3aa: CASSLAHGQGVYEQYF; CDR3nt: TGTGCCAGCAGCTTAGCTCATGGACAGGGGGTATACGAGCAGTACTTC; v_gene: TRBV7-2; d_gene: TRBD1; abundance: few; j_gene: TRBJ2-7
CDR3aa: CASSIDRGRAYEQYF; CDR3nt: TGTGCCAGCAGTATAGACAGGGGGCGCGCCTACGAGCAGTACTTC; v_gene: TRBV3-1; d_gene: TRBD1; abundance: few; j_gene: TRBJ2-7
CDR3aa: CASSLGPDTNYGYTF; CDR3nt: TGTGCCAGCAGCTTAGGCCCCGACACAAACTATGGCTACACCTTC; v_gene: TRBV7-9; d_gene: NA; abundance: many; j_gene: TRBJ1-2
CDR3aa: CATSDRGGSNQPQHF; CDR3nt: TGTGCCACCAGTGACAGGGGTGGGAGCAATCAGCCCCAGCATTTT; v_gene: TRBV24-1; d_gene: NA; abundance: many; j_gene: TRBJ1-5
CDR3aa: CASTRSGIGYGYTF; CDR3nt: TGTGCCAGCACCCGATCGGGAATTGGGTATGGCTACACCTTC; v_gene: TRBV2; d_gene: NA; abundance: many; j_gene: TRBJ1-2
CDR3aa: CASSLATGTEAFF; CDR3nt: TGTGCCAGCAGCTTAGCTACGGGGACTGAAGCTTTCTTT; v_gene: TRBV7-6; d_gene: NA; abundance: many; j_gene: TRBJ1-1
CDR3aa: CASSLAGPGQRNTEAFF; CDR3nt: TGTGCCAGCAGCTTAGCGGGGCCAGGGCAACGAAACACTGAAGCTTTCTTT; v_gene: TRBV7-9; d_gene: NA; abundance: NA; j_gene: TRBJ1-1
CDR3aa: CASSGGTGALNVLTF; CDR3nt: TGCGCCAGCAGCGGTGGGACAGGGGCACTCAACGTCCTGACTTTC; v_gene: TRBV5-1; d_gene: TRBD1; abundance: few; j_gene: TRBJ2-6
CDR3aa: CATGRSGNTIYF; CDR3nt: TGTGCCACCGGACGGTCGGGAAACACCATATATTTT; v_gene: TRBV6-1; d_gene: NA; abundance: NA; j_gene: TRBJ1-3
CDR3aa: CASSPPGAHGDTIYF; CDR3nt: TGTGCCAGCAGCCCTCCGGGGGCCCACGGAGACACCATATATTTT; v_gene: TRBV7-6; d_gene: NA; abundance: NA; j_gene: TRBJ1-3
CDR3aa: CASNLGEAHKTKAFF; CDR3nt: TGTGCCAGCAACCTGGGGGAGGCCCACAAAACCAAAGCTTTCTTT; v_gene: TRBV7-9; d_gene: NA; abundance: few; j_gene: TRBJ1-1
CDR3aa: CASSPEGVGNQPQHF; CDR3nt: TGTGCCAGCAGCCCCGAGGGAGTGGGCAATCAGCCCCAGCATTTT; v_gene: TRBV7-9; d_gene: NA; abundance: many; j_gene: TRBJ1-5
CDR3aa: CSARGTNYGYTF; CDR3nt: TGCAGTGCTAGAGGAACTAACTATGGCTACACCTTC; v_gene: TRBV20-1; d_gene: NA; abundance: many; j_gene: TRBJ1-2
CDR3aa: CSWDREEAFF; CDR3nt: TGCAGCTGGGACAGAGAGGAGGCTTTCTTT; v_gene: TRBV29-1; d_gene: TRBD1; abundance: few; j_gene: TRBJ1-1
CDR3aa: CASSIFGAGQPQHF; CDR3nt: TGTGCCAGTAGTATATTTGGGGCCGGGCAGCCCCAGCATTTT; v_gene: TRBV19; d_gene: NA; abundance: NA; j_gene: TRBJ1-5
CDR3aa: CSAFRTGDSGNTIYF; CDR3nt: TGCAGTGCTTTTCGGACAGGGGATTCTGGAAACACCATATATTTT; v_gene: TRBV20-1; d_gene: TRBD1; abundance: few; j_gene: TRBJ1-3
CDR3aa: CASSQDISYEQYF; CDR3nt: TGTGCCAGCAGCCAAGACATTTCCTACGAGCAGTACTTC; v_gene: TRBV2; d_gene: NA; abundance: many; j_gene: TRBJ2-7
CDR3aa: CASSPLQGRSGYTF; CDR3nt: TGTGCCAGCAGTCCACTTCAGGGTCGCAGTGGCTACACCTTC; v_gene: TRBV12-3/TRBV12-4; d_gene: NA; abundance: NA; j_gene: TRBJ1-2
CDR3aa: CASSSRTTGNFYSPLHF; CDR3nt: TGTGCCAGCAGTTCACGCACGACAGGGAACTTTTATTCACCCCTCCACTTT; v_gene: TRBV5-6; d_gene: TRBD1; abundance: NA; j_gene: TRBJ1-6
CDR3aa: CASSFGRGWDGYTF; CDR3nt: TGTGCCAGTAGTTTTGGACGGGGCTGGGATGGCTACACCTTC; v_gene: TRBV19; d_gene: NA; abundance: NA; j_gene: TRBJ1-2
CDR3aa: CASSESTQGSSYEQYF; CDR3nt: TGCGCCAGCAGTGAGTCGACTCAGGGAAGCTCCTACGAGCAGTACTTC; v_gene: TRBV10-1; d_gene: NA; abundance: NA; j_gene: TRBJ2-7
CDR3aa: CASSTTPQGLNEKLFF; CDR3nt: TGCGCCAGCAGCACAACCCCACAAGGACTTAATGAAAAACTGTTTTTT; v_gene: TRBV5-1; d_gene: NA; abundance: NA; j_gene: TRBJ1-4